This T cell receptor beta chain was retrieved from a study of response to subunit inactivated influenza vaccine. As regards this clonotype: The antigen remains undetermined.

TCRdb re-called the RT-PCR reads through MiXCR, storing one row per CDR3 protein. Counted here are roughly 700,000 distinct CDR3 sequences, more than 11% occurring once; the ten biggest clones make up 6.5% to 8.5%. Findings of the study overall: The study's authors posited that every seasonal influenza vaccination enlists few new T cells.

This CDR3 has 13 residues. Germline loops: CDR1 SQVTM, CDR2 ANQGSEA. The genes are TRBV29-1 and TRBJ2-3; TRBD2 might be the D (6 bases). This specimen was PBMCs from blood, taken 14 days before vaccination. The origin of this receptor is a man aged 45-65 years who received an inactivated influenza vaccine. Written as DNA, the CDR3 is TGCGGCGCGAGTAGCGGAAACACAGATACGCAGTATTTT. Translating it yields CGASSGNTDTQYF.